The sample holds one count of the clone carrying this TCR beta chain. Its antigen is as yet unknown. Treatment described: about 20 received Ad26.COV2.S at low or high dose, single or two shots; about 5 received placebo; per-sample allocation not given. Following the first vaccine or placebo injection, samples were taken on day 63. CDR1 is SGHTA, CDR2 FQGTGA, per germline. V was cut by 5 bases and J by 5 bases, with 12 bases left in between. The CDR3 is 13 amino acids. The entry originates in a study of Ad26.COV2.S vaccination and SARS-CoV-2 variants. At the level of the study: Ad26.COV2.S was injected intramuscularly once or twice, 56 days apart. General study findings and limits: Following vaccination, spike-specific CD8+ and CD4+ T cell responses reportedly exhibited substantial breadth. People who got the vaccine or the placebo had similar non-spike TCR breadth.

Sequenced by immunoSEQ multiplex PCR; TCRdb stores in-frame clones only, minus some. The repertoire has more than 300,000 clones, approximately 90% of them found once; the top ten carry 6.4%. The sequence derives from a person aged 18-65 years who received the Ad26.COV2.S COVID-19 vaccine or a placebo. The chain links TRBV7-3 to TRBJ2-5, with D unresolved. The sequencing here drew on peripheral blood, taken in a trial of Ad26.COV2.S vaccine versus placebo. In nucleotides, the CDR3 is TGTGCCAGCAGCCCGGGTGTCCGGGAGACCCAGTACTTC. This encodes CASSPGVRETQYF.